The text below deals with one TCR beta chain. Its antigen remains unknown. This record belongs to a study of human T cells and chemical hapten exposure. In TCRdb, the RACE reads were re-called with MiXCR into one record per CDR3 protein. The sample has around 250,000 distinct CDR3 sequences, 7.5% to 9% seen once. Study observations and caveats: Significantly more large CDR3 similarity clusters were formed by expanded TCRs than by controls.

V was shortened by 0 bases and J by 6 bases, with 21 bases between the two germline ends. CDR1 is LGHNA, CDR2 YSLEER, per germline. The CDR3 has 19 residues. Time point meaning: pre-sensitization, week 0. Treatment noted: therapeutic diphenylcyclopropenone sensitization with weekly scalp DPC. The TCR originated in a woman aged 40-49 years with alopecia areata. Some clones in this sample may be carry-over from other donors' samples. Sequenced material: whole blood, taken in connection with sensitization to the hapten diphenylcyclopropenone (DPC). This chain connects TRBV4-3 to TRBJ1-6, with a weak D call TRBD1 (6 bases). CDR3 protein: CASSQDSHTQGGGNSPLHF. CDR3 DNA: TGCGCCAGCAGCCAAGACAGTCACACACAGGGAGGAGGTAATTCACCCCTCCACTTT.